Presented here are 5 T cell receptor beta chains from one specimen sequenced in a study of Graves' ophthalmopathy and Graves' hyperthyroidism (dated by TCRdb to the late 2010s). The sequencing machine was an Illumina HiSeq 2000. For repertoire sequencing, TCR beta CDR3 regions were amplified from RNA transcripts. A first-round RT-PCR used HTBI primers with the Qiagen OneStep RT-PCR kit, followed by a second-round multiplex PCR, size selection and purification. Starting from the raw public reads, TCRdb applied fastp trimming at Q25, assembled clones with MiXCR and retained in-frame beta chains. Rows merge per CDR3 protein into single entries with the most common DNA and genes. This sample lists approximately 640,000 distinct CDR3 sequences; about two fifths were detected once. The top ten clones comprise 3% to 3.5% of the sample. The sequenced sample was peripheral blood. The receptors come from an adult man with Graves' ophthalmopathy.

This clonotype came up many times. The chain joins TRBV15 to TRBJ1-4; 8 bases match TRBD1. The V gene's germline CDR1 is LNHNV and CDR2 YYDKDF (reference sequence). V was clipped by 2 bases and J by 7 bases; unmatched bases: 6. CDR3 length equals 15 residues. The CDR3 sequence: CATSRFGQGSEKLFF. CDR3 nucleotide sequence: TGTGCCACCAGCAGATTCGGACAGGGCTCTGAAAAACTGTTTTTT.

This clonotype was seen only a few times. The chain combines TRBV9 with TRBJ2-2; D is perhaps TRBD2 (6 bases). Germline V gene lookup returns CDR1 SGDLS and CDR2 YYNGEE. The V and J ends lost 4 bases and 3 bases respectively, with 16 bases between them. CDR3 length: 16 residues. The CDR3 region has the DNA TGTGCCAGCAGCCCCCAGGCGGAGGGGTACACCGGGGAGCTGTTTTTT. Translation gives CASSPQAEGYTGELFF.

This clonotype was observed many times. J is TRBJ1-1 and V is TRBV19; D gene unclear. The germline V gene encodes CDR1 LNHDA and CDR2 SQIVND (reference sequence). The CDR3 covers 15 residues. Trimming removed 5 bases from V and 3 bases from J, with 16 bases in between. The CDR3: CASSPRSGFHTEAFF. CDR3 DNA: TGTGCCAGTAGTCCGAGGTCCGGGTTCCACACTGAAGCTTTCTTT.

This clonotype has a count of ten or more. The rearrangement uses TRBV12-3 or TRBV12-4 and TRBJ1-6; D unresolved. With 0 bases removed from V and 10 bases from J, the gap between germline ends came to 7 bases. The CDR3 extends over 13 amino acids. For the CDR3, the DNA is TGTGCCAGCAGTTTAGCGCCTAGATCACCCCTCCACTTT. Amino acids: CASSLAPRSPLHF.

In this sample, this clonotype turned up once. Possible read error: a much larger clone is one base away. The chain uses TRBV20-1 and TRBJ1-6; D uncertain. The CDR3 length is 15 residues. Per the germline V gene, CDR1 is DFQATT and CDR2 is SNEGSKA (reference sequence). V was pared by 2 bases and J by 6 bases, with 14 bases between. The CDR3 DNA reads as TGCAGTGCTAGAAATCGGGCAGGCCGTAATTCACCCCTCCACTTT. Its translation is CSARNRAGRNSPLHF.